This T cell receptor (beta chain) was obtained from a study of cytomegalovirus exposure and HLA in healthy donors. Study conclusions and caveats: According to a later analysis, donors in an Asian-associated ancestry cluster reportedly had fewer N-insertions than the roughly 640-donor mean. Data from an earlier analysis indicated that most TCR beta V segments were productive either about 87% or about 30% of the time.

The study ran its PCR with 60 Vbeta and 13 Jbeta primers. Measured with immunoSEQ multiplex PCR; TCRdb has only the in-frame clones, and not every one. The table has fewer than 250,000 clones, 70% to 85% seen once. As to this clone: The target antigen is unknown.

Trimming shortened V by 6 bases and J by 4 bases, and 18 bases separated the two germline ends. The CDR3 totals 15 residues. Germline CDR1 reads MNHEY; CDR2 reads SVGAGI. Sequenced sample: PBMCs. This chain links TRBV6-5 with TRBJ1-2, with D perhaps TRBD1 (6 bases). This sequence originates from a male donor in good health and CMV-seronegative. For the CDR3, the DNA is TGTGCCAGCAGCTTCCAAACCCTGACAGGCTATGGCTACACCTTC. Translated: CASSFQTLTGYGYTF.